Described below is a single T cell receptor (beta chain) sequence and its context. This clone was counted between two and nine times. Its antigen target is currently unknown. No much larger clone is present one base from it, and per-base qualities are unavailable. TCRbeta CDR3 regions were amplified from genomic DNA using the immunoSEQ Assay, a bias-controlled multiplex PCR. The authors processed their data as follows. Nucleated cell counts per sample were estimated from amplification of reference gene primers within the assay. To quantify the absolute abundance of each unique TCRbeta CDR3 rearrangement, sequence reads were collapsed and filtered. For each sample, productive Simpson clonality was calculated as the square root of Simpson's diversity index across productive rearrangements. As stored in TCRdb, this immuneACCESS dataset retains in-frame rearrangements with V and J assigned. A fraction of the clones does not appear; measured against another copy, unresolved V genes explain less than half of the discrepancy, and the remainder lacks a known reason. D and trimming were read from the DNA, whereas the V and J calls and clone size are those reported in that table. In this sample the table shows about 220,000 clones, 84% of which occur a single time. Jointly, the top ten make up about 10% of the sample.

This sample is drawn from a study of blood T cell repertoires in COVID-19 (TCRdb year 2020). Context from the whole study: The collaborator samples originated in the United States, Italy and Spain and spanned the acute and convalescent phases of COVID-19. The prospective study material was composed of cDNA or gDNA derived from T cells, B-cell-depleted T cells, or PBMCs. Subjects who had been exposed to COVID-19, were actively infected with it, or had recovered from it provided the deeply sampled blood TCRbeta repertoires that made up the dataset. The repertoires were released in a freely available public database meant as a resource for research on the immune response to SARS-CoV-2. The samples were drawn from the first 160 participants of the ongoing ImmuneRACE study and from 1,254 subjects provided by 6 global collaborators. The sample metadata nearly always contained a de-identified subject ID, COVID-19 status, age in years and sex. Where available, HLA class I and class II types were obtained from metadata supplied by the sample provider rather than from assay-based typing.

The germline V gene provides CDR1 SGHTA and CDR2 FQGTGA. From cysteine to phenylalanine, the CDR3 is 15 amino acids long. The sequence is cut down to CDR3 DNA, 45 bases in frame from base 1. V gives up 5 bases and J gives up 1 base, and the segment between their germline ends measures 11 bases. What the authors observed across the whole study: Clinical and demographic metadata were provided uncurated, with the amount varying by source and participant.

Whole blood was collected in K2EDTA tubes by collaborating institutions according to the institutions' own protocols. For TCRbeta analysis, collaborators shipped samples in one of three forms: frozen whole blood, isolated PBMCs, or DNA extracted from either of those sample types. Here the chain combines TRBV7-3 and TRBJ2-2; the best D guess is TRBD2, with 6 bases matching. The sequenced material came from peripheral blood. The clonotype was recovered from a man aged 45-60 years with active or convalescent COVID-19. The DNA reads TGTGCCAGCAGCCGGGACTCACAGAACACCGGGGAGCTGTTTTTT. Its translation reads: CASSRDSQNTGELFF.